At least ten counts were recorded for the clone carrying this T cell receptor (beta chain). Its matching antigen is unknown. Time point: newly diagnosed GD, antithyroid drugs for less than 3 months. PBMC RNA served as the TCR library source. The CDR3 length is 15 residues. CDR1 and CDR2 (germline): SNHLY, FYNNEI. TCR beta libraries were built with iRepertoire HTBI primers and Arm-PCR of CDR3 regions. TCRdb re-called the multiplex PCR reads with MiXCR, one entry per CDR3 protein. The sample lists 420,000 or so distinct CDR3 sequences; around 17% were seen once. The source of the sample is a study of regulatory T cells in long-lasting Graves disease. The study, taken as a whole, reports: TRBV28, TRBJ1-2 and TRBJ2-5 were segments that persistent disease favored. Persistent cases of Graves' showed reduced TCR diversity relative to newly diagnosed patients.

This sample was also put to use in a study of T cells in Graves' hyperthyroidism and ophthalmopathy. That publication notes: The hyperthyroidism patients had all been newly diagnosed, and their disease duration was under 2 months. Their ages ranged from 18 to 65 years.

The origin of this receptor is a woman aged 18-35 years with Graves disease. Sequencing was performed on peripheral blood mononuclear cells (PBMCs), taken at new diagnosis, from a patient treated with antithyroid drugs. The chain joins TRBV2 to TRBJ2-1; D is unresolved. The J call may be in error: the DNA end matches TRBJ2-5 better. This chain's CDR3 is CASSARVIIQETQYF. In DNA, the CDR3 is TGTGCCAGCAGTGCTAGGGTAATAATCCAAGAGACCCAGTACTTC.